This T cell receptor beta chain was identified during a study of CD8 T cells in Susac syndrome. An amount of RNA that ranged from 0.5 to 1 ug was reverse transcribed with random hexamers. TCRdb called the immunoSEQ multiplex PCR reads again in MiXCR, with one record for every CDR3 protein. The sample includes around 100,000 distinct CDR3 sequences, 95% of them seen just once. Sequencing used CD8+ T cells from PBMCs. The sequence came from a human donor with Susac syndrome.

CDR3 residues: CSAEVGAHEQFF. The CDR3 region has the DNA TGCAGTGCTGAAGTTGGGGCGCATGAGCAGTTCTTC. The chain employs TRBV20-1 and TRBJ2-1, with a weak D call TRBD1 (5 bases). CDR1 is DFQATT and CDR2 is SNEGSKA in the germline V gene (reference sequence). Trimming removed 5 bases at V and 8 bases at J, with 13 bases between. The CDR3 has 12 residues.